Listed below are T cell receptor beta chains from one sample, sequenced in a study of blood T cell repertoires in COVID-19. Measured with immunoSEQ multiplex PCR; TCRdb has only the in-frame clones, and not every one. The sample yields some 250,000 clones, roughly 80% seen once. Sequencing was carried out using peripheral blood. Receptors originate from a woman older than 75 with acute or convalescent COVID-19. CDR3s include the opening cysteine and the closing phenylalanine or tryptophan. The D gene is left open where the match is weak. Clone size, where shown, is once, few, many, or a class for clones that have expanded.

size,V,D,J,CDR3,DNA
few,TRBV27,-,TRBJ2-3,CASIGGDGSSTDTQYF,TGTGCCAGCATAGGGGGTGACGGCTCTAGCACAGATACGCAGTATTTT
-,TRBV19,-,TRBJ1-2,CASSTLHGYTF,TGTGCCAGTAGTACTCTTCATGGCTACACCTTC
-,TRBV2,TRBD2,TRBJ2-5,CASSASPASGGTQYF,TGTGCCAGCAGTGCCTCCCCCGCTAGCGGGGGGACCCAGTACTTC
once,TRBV14,-,TRBJ2-3,CASSQGTPRSADTQYF,TGTGCCAGCAGCCAAGGCACCCCGAGGTCCGCAGATACGCAGTATTTT
-,TRBV5-1,TRBD1,TRBJ2-7,CASSSLGTGDYEQYF,TGCGCCAGCAGCTCGCTCGGGACAGGGGACTACGAGCAGTACTTC
-,TRBV7-9,-,TRBJ2-5,CASSLSRGGNVGETQYF,TGTGCCAGCAGCTTATCTCGAGGGGGTAATGTGGGAGAGACCCAGTACTTC
-,TRBV6-5,-,TRBJ2-1,CASRRDSLANEQFF,TGTGCCAGCAGACGTGACTCCCTCGCCAATGAGCAGTTCTTC
-,TRBV11-2,TRBD1,TRBJ1-1,CASSLNRGMNTEAFF,TGTGCCAGCAGCCTTAACAGGGGGATGAACACTGAAGCTTTCTTT
-,TRBV19,-,TRBJ1-5,CASSSNREAGRQHF,TGTGCCAGTAGTTCAAACCGGGAGGCAGGGCGCCAGCATTTT
-,TRBV3-1/TRBV3-2,TRBD2,TRBJ2-7,CASSQGGTSGGAEQYF,TGTGCCAGCAGCCAGGGAGGGACTAGCGGGGGGGCGGAGCAGTACTTC
few,TRBV30,TRBD1,TRBJ1-5,CAWEPGQNQPQHF,TGTGCCTGGGAACCGGGACAGAATCAGCCCCAGCATTTT
-,TRBV6-5,-,TRBJ2-7,CASSFYEQYF,TGTGCCAGCAGCTTCTACGAGCAGTACTTC
-,TRBV7-2,-,TRBJ2-7,CASSPLRSKYEQYF,TGTGCCAGCAGCCCTCTTCGGAGTAAGTACGAGCAGTACTTC
-,TRBV15,TRBD2,TRBJ2-1,CATSRDTSGSNEQFF,TGTGCCACCAGCAGAGATACTAGCGGGAGCAATGAGCAGTTCTTC
once,TRBV6-1,-,TRBJ1-6,CASSEGVSTGAPLHF,TGTGCCAGCAGTGAAGGGGTCAGCACAGGAGCCCCCCTTCACTTT
-,TRBV27,-,TRBJ1-1,CASSLGIMNTEAFF,TGTGCCAGCAGTTTAGGCATTATGAACACTGAAGCTTTCTTT
-,TRBV14,-,TRBJ2-2,CASSQDVAGGPGELFF,TGTGCCAGCAGCCAAGATGTGGCAGGGGGGCCCGGGGAGCTGTTTTTT
once,TRBV6-5,TRBD1,TRBJ2-7,CASSYGRGLGEQYF,TGTGCCAGCAGTTACGGCAGGGGGCTAGGCGAGCAGTACTTC
-,TRBV30,-,TRBJ1-5,CAWRQRGGGQPQHF,TGTGCCTGGAGACAAAGGGGGGGAGGACAGCCCCAGCATTTT
-,TRBV3-1/TRBV3-2,-,TRBJ2-3,CASSQGTVVTDTQYF,TGTGCCAGCAGCCAAGGCACGGTGGTCACAGATACGCAGTATTTT
-,TRBV25-1,-,TRBJ1-2,CATSIFNYGYTF,TGTGCCACTTCTATTTTTAACTATGGCTACACCTTC
-,TRBV5-1,-,TRBJ1-1,CASSWGGLNTEAFF,TGCGCCAGCAGCTGGGGGGGCTTGAACACTGAAGCTTTCTTT
-,TRBV5-5,-,TRBJ1-2,CASSLGASPDYGYTF,TGTGCCAGCAGCTTGGGGGCCTCCCCGGACTATGGCTACACCTTC
-,TRBV6-5,TRBD1,TRBJ2-3,CASRWTGADTQYF,TGTGCCAGCAGGTGGACAGGGGCAGATACGCAGTATTTT
few,TRBV21-1,-,TRBJ1-2,CASRRTGFGTF,TGTGCCAGCAGGAGGACAGGGTTTGGAACCTTC
-,TRBV6-5,TRBD1,TRBJ1-6,CASSSGTGDSPLHF,TGTGCCAGCAGCTCCGGGACAGGCGATTCACCCCTCCACTTT
-,TRBV5-1,-,TRBJ2-1,CASSGRPSGVSYNEQFF,TGCGCCAGCAGCGGCCGACCCTCGGGAGTTTCCTACAATGAGCAGTTCTTC
-,TRBV15,TRBD2,TRBJ2-1,CATSRDMAGGRGNEQFF,TGTGCCACCAGCAGAGATATGGCGGGAGGGAGAGGTAATGAGCAGTTCTTC
-,TRBV6-5,-,TRBJ1-4,CASSVLGTYEKLFF,TGTGCCAGCAGCGTTTTGGGGACTTACGAAAAACTGTTTTTT
once,TRBV6-1,-,TRBJ2-5,CASSENLLETQYF,TGTGCCAGCAGTGAAAATCTGTTGGAGACCCAGTACTTC
-,TRBV7-6,-,TRBJ2-2,CASSLTPLSGSGELFF,TGTGCCAGCAGCTTAACACCCCTCAGCGGGTCGGGGGAGCTGTTTTTT
-,TRBV19,-,TRBJ1-1,CASSGERGTRGEAFF,TGTGCCAGCTCAGGGGAGAGGGGCACGAGGGGGGAAGCTTTCTTT
-,TRBV6-5,TRBD2,TRBJ2-7,CASSYSGLAGPWEQYF,TGTGCCAGCAGTTACTCGGGACTAGCGGGACCCTGGGAGCAGTACTTC
-,TRBV7-9,TRBD1,TRBJ1-6,CASSPDRGSPLHF,TGTGCCAGCAGCCCCGACAGGGGATCACCCCTCCACTTT
-,TRBV10-2,-,TRBJ1-5,CASSGMSNQPQHF,TGCGCCAGCAGCGGGATGAGCAATCAGCCCCAGCATTTT
-,TRBV7-7,TRBD1,TRBJ2-6,CASPPDRNSGANVLIF,TGTGCCAGCCCCCCGGACAGGAACTCTGGGGCCAACGTCCTGATTTTC
-,TRBV30,-,TRBJ2-1,CAWSPFSGGYNEQFF,TGTGCCTGGAGTCCATTCAGCGGAGGGTACAATGAGCAGTTCTTC
-,TRBV3-1/TRBV3-2,-,TRBJ1-4,CASSQGAWTEKLFF,TGTGCCAGCAGCCAAGGTGCATGGACAGAAAAACTGTTTTTT
-,TRBV24-1,TRBD1,TRBJ1-2,CATSDQTGLGYTF,TGTGCCACCAGTGACCAGACAGGGCTTGGCTACACCTTC
-,TRBV5-1,-,TRBJ1-2,CASSLVEAGVRALSGYTF,TGCGCCAGCAGCCTTGTGGAGGCAGGCGTTCGGGCCTTATCCGGCTACACCTTC
-,TRBV27,TRBD2,TRBJ2-5,CASSSSLAGGLETQYF,TGTGCCAGCAGTTCCTCACTAGCGGGGGGGCTAGAGACCCAGTACTTC